Described below is a single TCR beta chain sequence and its context. The table came from immunoSEQ multiplex PCR; TCRdb's copy has only in-frame clones and leaves some out. This table has under 140,000 clones, 85% to 90% appearing once. This sample stems from a study of cytomegalovirus exposure and HLA in healthy donors. Study at large: The roughly 670 first-cohort repertoires shared a platform with the roughly 120 validation repertoires, as reported in a later analysis.

Trimming left V 4 bases short and J 7 bases short, with 17 bases between. This CDR3 is 15 amino acids long. Germline V gives CDR1 SNHLY, CDR2 FYNNEI. This TCR derives from a woman in her twenties or thirties in good health and CMV-seropositive. The chain employs TRBV2 and TRBJ2-1, with D perhaps matching TRBD2 (7 bases). Sequenced material: PBMCs. This CDR3 is CASSGLGGPVNEQFF. CDR3 nucleotide sequence: TGTGCCAGCAGTGGTTTGGGGGGGCCGGTGAATGAGCAGTTCTTC.